These 4 T cell receptor beta chains were sequenced from one sample in a study of monozygotic twins with inflammatory bowel disease. From the 5' RACE reads, TCRdb lists one entry per CDR3 protein and no DNA. This sample's table reports 420,000 or so distinct CDR3 sequences. The sample comprised blood. The receptors shown here come from a human donor with ulcerative colitis or Crohn's disease, or a healthy co-twin of an affected twin (not recorded which).

The CDR3 protein is CSATDRADSYNSPLHF. This sequence joins TRBV20-1 and TRBJ1-6; TCRdb indicates TRBD1, and absent DNA this call remains unverified. Germline V gene sequence: CDR1 DFQATT, CDR2 SNEGSKA (reference sequence). The CDR3 is 16 amino acids.

The chain employs TRBV7-2 and TRBJ2-7; TCRdb calls TRBD2, which cannot be checked without DNA. Germline V gene lookup returns CDR1 SGHTA and CDR2 FQGNSA. This CDR3 has 16 amino acids. The CDR3 loop is CASSGGGSLRAYEQYF.

The chain carries TRBV28 and TRBJ1-5. Germline V lookup: CDR1 MDHEN, CDR2 SYDVKM. The CDR3 has 17 amino acids. The CDR3 is CASSLMRVTRPVQPQHF.

The rearrangement links TRBV3-1 to TRBJ2-1; the TCRdb call, TRBD1, lacks DNA for checking. The germline V gene encodes CDR1 LGHDT and CDR2 YNNKEL (reference sequence). This CDR3 spans 15 amino acids. CDR3 sequence: CASSHGTGSYNEQFF.